A single T cell receptor (beta chain) is shown here with its context. Its target is not known. V shed 2 bases and J 6 bases; nucleotides not matched to a gene: 8. Germline V gives CDR1 MNHNY, CDR2 SVGAGI (reference sequence). The CDR3 spans 16 residues. It was into CD45RA+ naive and CD45RA-negative memory subsets that the CD4+ cells were split. Each replicate PCR on the sorted subsets used 200 to 250 ng DNA (around 31,000 T cell genomes). Assay used: immunoSEQ multiplex PCR; TCRdb lists only in-frame clones, some missing. The table records about 2 million clones, 90% to 95% of them present only once. These data are taken from a study of shared clonotypes between healthy human individuals. Regarding the study as a whole: Read depth was anticipated to influence clonotype sharing among donors. Several donors shared 4.5% to 6.5% of their naive CD4 clonotypes.

This rearrangement joins TRBV6-6 to TRBJ2-7, with 12 bases aligning to TRBD2. The source of this sequence is a man aged 18 to 30 in good health. Sequenced material: naive CD4+ T cells sorted from blood. The subset was: CD45RA+ positively selected. The CDR3 spells CASSYASGRGFGEQYF. The CDR3 bases are TGTGCCAGCAGTTACGCTAGCGGGAGGGGCTTCGGCGAGCAGTACTTC.